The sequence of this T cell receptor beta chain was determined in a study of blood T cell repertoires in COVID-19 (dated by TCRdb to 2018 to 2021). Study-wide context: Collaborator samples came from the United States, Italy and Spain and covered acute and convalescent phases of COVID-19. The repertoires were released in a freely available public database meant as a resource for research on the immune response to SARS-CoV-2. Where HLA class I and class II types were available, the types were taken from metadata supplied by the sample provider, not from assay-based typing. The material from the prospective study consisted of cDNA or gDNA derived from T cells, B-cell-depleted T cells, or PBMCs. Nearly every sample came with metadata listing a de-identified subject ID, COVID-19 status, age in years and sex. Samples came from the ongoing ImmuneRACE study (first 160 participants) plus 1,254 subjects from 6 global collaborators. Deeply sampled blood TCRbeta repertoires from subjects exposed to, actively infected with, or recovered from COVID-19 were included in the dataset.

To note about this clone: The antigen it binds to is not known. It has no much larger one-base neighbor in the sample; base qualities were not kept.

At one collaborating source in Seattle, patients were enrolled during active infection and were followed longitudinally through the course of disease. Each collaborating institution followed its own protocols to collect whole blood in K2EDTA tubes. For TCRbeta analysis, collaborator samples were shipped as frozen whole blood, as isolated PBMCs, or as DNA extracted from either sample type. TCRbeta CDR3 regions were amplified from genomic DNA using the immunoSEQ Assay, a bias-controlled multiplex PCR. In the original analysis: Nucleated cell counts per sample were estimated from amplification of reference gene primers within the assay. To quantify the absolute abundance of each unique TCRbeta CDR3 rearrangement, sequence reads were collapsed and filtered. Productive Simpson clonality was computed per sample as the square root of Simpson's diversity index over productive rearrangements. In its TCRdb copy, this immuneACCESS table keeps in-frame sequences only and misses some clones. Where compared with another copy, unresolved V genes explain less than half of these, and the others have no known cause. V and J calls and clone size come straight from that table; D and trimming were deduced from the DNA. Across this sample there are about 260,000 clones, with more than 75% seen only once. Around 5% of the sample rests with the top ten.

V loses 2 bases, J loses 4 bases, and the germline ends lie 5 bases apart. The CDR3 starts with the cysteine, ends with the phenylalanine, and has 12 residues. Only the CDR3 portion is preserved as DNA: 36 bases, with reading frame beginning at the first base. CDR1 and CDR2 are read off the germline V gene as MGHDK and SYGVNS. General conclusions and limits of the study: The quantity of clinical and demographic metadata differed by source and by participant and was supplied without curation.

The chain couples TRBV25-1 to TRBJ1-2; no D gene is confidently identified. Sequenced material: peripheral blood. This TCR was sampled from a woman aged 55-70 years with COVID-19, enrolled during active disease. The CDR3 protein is CASSEVSYGYTF. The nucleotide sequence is TGTGCCAGCAGTGAAGTCAGCTATGGCTACACCTTC.